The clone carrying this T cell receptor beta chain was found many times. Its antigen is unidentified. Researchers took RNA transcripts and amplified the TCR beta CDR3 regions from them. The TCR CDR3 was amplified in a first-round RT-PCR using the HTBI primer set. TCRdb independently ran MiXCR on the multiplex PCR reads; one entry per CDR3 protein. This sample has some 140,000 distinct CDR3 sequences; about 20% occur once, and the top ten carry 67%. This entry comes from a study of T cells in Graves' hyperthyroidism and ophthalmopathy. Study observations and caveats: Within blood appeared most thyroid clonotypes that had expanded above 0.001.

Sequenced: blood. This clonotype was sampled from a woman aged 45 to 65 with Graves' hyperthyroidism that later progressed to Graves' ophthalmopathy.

The CDR3 bases are TGTGCCAGCAGTCCTCGCCGAGGATCCTACGAGCAGTACTTC. It encodes CASSPRRGSYEQYF. The chain joins TRBV28 to TRBJ2-7; D is undetermined. The CDR3 extends over 14 amino acids. The germline gives CDR1 MDHEN, CDR2 SYDVKM. Trimming shortened V by 5 bases and J by 1 base, and 12 bases separated the two germline ends.